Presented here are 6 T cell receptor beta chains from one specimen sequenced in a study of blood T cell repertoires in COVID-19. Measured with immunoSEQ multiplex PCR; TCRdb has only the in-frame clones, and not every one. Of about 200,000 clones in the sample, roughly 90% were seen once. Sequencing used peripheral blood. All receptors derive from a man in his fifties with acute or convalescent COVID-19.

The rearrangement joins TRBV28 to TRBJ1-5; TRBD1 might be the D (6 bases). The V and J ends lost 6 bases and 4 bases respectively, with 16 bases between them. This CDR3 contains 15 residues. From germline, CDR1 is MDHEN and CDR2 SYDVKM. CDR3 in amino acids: CASRTPDRRNQPQHF. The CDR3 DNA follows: TGTGCCAGCAGGACGCCCGACAGGAGGAATCAGCCCCAGCATTTT.

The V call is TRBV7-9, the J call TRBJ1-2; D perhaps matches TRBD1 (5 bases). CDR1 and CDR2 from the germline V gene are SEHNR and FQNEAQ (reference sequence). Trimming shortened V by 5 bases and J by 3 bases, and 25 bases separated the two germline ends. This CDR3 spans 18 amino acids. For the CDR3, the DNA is TGTGCCAGCAGCCCAGGGCGGGGGAACTATAGGGAGGACTATGGCTACACCTTC. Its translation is CASSPGRGNYREDYGYTF.

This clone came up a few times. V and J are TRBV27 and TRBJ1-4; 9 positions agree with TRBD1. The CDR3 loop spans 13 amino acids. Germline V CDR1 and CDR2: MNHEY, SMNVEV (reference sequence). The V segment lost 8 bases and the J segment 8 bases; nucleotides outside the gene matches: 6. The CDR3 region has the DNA TGTGCCAGCGGGACAGGGTTTGTAGAAAAACTGTTTTTT. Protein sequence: CASGTGFVEKLFF.

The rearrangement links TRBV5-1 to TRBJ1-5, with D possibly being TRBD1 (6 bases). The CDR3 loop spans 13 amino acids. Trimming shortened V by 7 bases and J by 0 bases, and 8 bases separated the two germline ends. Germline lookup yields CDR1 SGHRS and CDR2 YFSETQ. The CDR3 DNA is TGCGCCAGCTACAGGGATAGCAATCAGCCCCAGCATTTT. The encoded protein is CASYRDSNQPQHF.

CDR3 in amino acids: CASSLAAVGQGRVANYGYTF. CDR3 nucleotides: TGTGCCAGCAGCTTAGCGGCGGTTGGGCAGGGTCGGGTAGCTAACTATGGCTACACCTTC. This chain connects TRBV7-2 to TRBJ1-2; weak D call: TRBD1 (5 bases). V was shortened by 0 bases and J by 0 bases, with 23 bases between the two germline ends. This CDR3 is built from 20 residues. Germline-derived CDR1 and CDR2 are SGHTA and FQGNSA.

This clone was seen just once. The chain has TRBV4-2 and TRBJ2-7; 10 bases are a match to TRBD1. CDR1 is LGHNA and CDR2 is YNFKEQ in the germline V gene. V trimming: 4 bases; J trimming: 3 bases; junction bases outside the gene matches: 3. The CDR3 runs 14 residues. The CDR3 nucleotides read TGTGCCAGCAGCCTAGACAGGGGGCACTACGAGCAGTACTTC. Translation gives CASSLDRGHYEQYF.